The clone carrying this T cell receptor (beta chain) was counted only a few times. This CDR3 comprises 15 residues. Trimming cost V 5 bases and J 4 bases; bases outside gene matches: 7. Germline loops: CDR1 SGHTA, CDR2 FQGTGA. TCRdb redid the calling of the RT-PCR reads with MiXCR, one entry per CDR3 protein. Among approximately 720,000 distinct CDR3 sequences listed, 14% were seen once. The sample consisted of memory CD4+ T cells from blood. V gene TRBV7-3 combines with J gene TRBJ2-2; 7 nucleotides line up with TRBD2. The TCR sequence derives from a female donor in good health, serving as a healthy control. The chain's CDR3 is CASSPLRGSTGELFF. The CDR3 coding sequence is TGTGCCAGCAGCCCCCTGCGGGGGTCCACCGGGGAGCTGTTTTTT.